A selection of T cell receptor beta chains follows, all from one sample in a study of OX40 agonist ivuxolimab in advanced cancers. Only in-frame clones appear in the TCRdb table, and some are missing; sequencing was by immunoSEQ multiplex PCR. The sample contains about 80,000 clones, approximately 95% of which appear only once. The starting material was CD4+ or CD8+ T cells sorted from blood, obtained in a trial of the OX40 agonist ivuxolimab. The receptors originated from an adult with an advanced solid tumor such as melanoma, head and neck, liver or kidney cancer. Both conserved end residues are part of each CDR3. A D gene is named only where the DNA matches it firmly. The size of a clone is reported for some rows only, either as once, few or many, or as a class for expanded clones.

>.|TRBV7-9|15|.|TRBJ1-2
TGTGCCAGCAGCTTAGGGACCGCTAATTACTATGGCTACACCTTC
CASSLGTANYYGYTF
>once|TRBV12-5|12|.|TRBJ2-2
TGTGCTAGTGGTTTGGCGATCGGGGAGCTGTTTTTT
CASGLAIGELFF
>.|TRBV11-3|13|.|TRBJ2-1
TGTGCCAGCAGCTCCCGGGACTCCAATGAGCAGTTCTTC
CASSSRDSNEQFF
>.|TRBV19|15|.|TRBJ1-1
TGTGCCACCTTTGATCCCCTAGGGGTGAACACTGAAGCTTTCTTT
CATFDPLGVNTEAFF
>.|TRBV7-3|16|.|TRBJ2-3
TGTGCCAGCAGCTTAATTCGAAGGGGACGCACAGATACGCAGTATTTT
CASSLIRRGRTDTQYF
>.|TRBV13|15|.|TRBJ2-7
TGTGCCAGCAGCCCCCGACAGAAGAACCCCTACGAGCAGTACTTC
CASSPRQKNPYEQYF
>.|TRBV13|19|TRBD2|TRBJ2-3
TGTGCCAGCAGCTCCCGCCGCCTAGCGGGAGGGCCGAGCACAGATACGCAGTATTTT
CASSSRRLAGGPSTDTQYF
>.|TRBV7-9|13|TRBD2|TRBJ2-7
TGTGCCAGCAGCCGGACTAGCTCCTACGAGCAGTACTTC
CASSRTSSYEQYF
>once|TRBV4-1|17|.|TRBJ1-1
TGCGCCAGCAGCCAAGAAGTCGGGGTCAGGGTGAACACTGAAGCTTTCTTT
CASSQEVGVRVNTEAFF
>once|TRBV5-4|16|.|TRBJ2-2
TGTGCCAGCAGCTTAAGGTCCGTTATTCTCACCGGGGAGCTGTTTTTT
CASSLRSVILTGELFF
>.|TRBV4-3|15|.|TRBJ2-6
TGCGCCAGCAGCCCCTCCTTATCTGGGGCCAACGTCCTGACTTTC
CASSPSLSGANVLTF
>.|TRBV9|13|.|TRBJ1-5
TGTGCCAGCAGCGCCGTCGGCAATCAGCCCCAGCATTTT
CASSAVGNQPQHF
>.|TRBV5-8|18|TRBD2|TRBJ2-1
TGTGCCAGCAGCCAGGGAGAGGGTTCTAGCGGGAGCTGGGATGAGCAGTTCTTC
CASSQGEGSSGSWDEQFF
>.|TRBV29-1|16|.|TRBJ1-1
TGCAGCGTTGAAGATCAATCCGGAGGCCCGGGGACTGAAGCTTTCTTT
CSVEDQSGGPGTEAFF
>.|TRBV7-9|18|.|TRBJ2-6
TGTGCCAGCAGCTTGGTTACAGGGCGGCAATCTGGGGCCAACGTCCTGACTTTC
CASSLVTGRQSGANVLTF
>.|TRBV11-2|15|.|TRBJ1-1
TGTGCCAGCAGCCCCGACAGTACCATGAACACTGAAGCTTTCTTT
CASSPDSTMNTEAFF